The entry that follows covers one T cell receptor beta chain sequence. This sample is part of a study of T-cell reconstitution after alpha-beta-depleted transplantation in children. The library targeted TCRbeta and was prepared with unique molecular identifiers. TCRdb analysed the PCR reads with MiXCR anew, one entry per CDR3 protein. The data show 500,000 to 600,000 distinct CDR3 sequences, roughly 27% seen once. V was clipped by 3 bases and J by 4 bases, with 12 bases between them. Germline V lookup: CDR1 WNHNN, CDR2 SYGVQD (reference sequence). There are 15 residues in the CDR3. Here the sequenced sample was PBMCs, taken before TCRalphabeta/CD19-depleted stem cell transplant. This sequence was found in a boy under two years old with Wiskott-Aldrich syndrome, due to receive a stem cell transplant. The chain carries TRBV10-1 and TRBJ2-2, with TRBD1 as a possible D gene (6 bases). CDR3 coding DNA: TGCGCCAGCAGTGACCGGGACACCTTCACCGGGGAGCTGTTTTTT. Amino acid sequence: CASSDRDTFTGELFF.